This T cell receptor (beta chain) is from a study of T cells in Graves' hyperthyroidism and ophthalmopathy. Trimming shortened V by 1 base and J by 12 bases, and 25 bases separated the two germline ends. Per germline, CDR1 GTSNPN and CDR2 SVGIG (reference sequence). The CDR3 contains 16 residues. RNA transcripts gave rise to amplified TCR beta CDR3 regions. First-round RT-PCR of the TCR CDR3 relied on the HTBI primer set. TCRdb recomputed calls from the multiplex PCR reads with MiXCR, one row per CDR3 protein. This table holds around 450,000 distinct CDR3 sequences, approximately 14% found once. There are many counts of this clonotype. What it binds is not known. Over 9 ml of fresh peripheral blood supplied the PBMCs. Notes on the study in general: Ophthalmopathy and stable hyperthyroidism were separated by a 13 V-J model. Most thyroid clonotypes expanded above 0.001 were also detected in blood.

The source material was blood. This chain connects TRBV30 to TRBJ2-1, with a tentative D call TRBD1 (6 bases). The clonotype originates from a woman between 18 and 30 years old with Graves' hyperthyroidism. The CDR3 loop reads CAWSGLLGGESLGQFF. CDR3 nucleotide sequence: TGTGCCTGGAGTGGCCTGCTAGGGGGAGAATCCCTGGGGCAGTTCTTC.